Below, 7 T cell receptor beta chains from the same sample are listed, as sequenced in a study of blood T cells in healthy people across ages. The authors ran a second PCR of roughly 7 to 11 cycles using a sample-barcoded 5' primer and a J-beta primer mix. MiXCR, applied by TCRdb to the 5' RACE reads, yields one record per CDR3 protein. The table lists about 1.4 million distinct CDR3 sequences, 59% of them singletons, with 6.7% in the top ten. Sequences were obtained from blood. The receptors were sampled from a man younger than 30 in good health.

Only a few counts were recorded for this clonotype. V and J are TRBV9 and TRBJ2-1; D unresolved. V dropped 2 bases and J dropped 9 bases, with 21 bases sitting between them. The CDR3 consists of 16 residues. The germline V gene encodes CDR1 SGDLS and CDR2 YYNGEE. CDR3 sequence (DNA): TGTGCCAGCAGCGTCCTCCAATCGGGTTCTGGTGCTGAGCAGTTCTTC. Translated: CASSVLQSGSGAEQFF.

This sequence joins TRBV29-1 and TRBJ1-1; D is undetermined. Germline V lookup: CDR1 SQVTM, CDR2 ANQGSEA. Trimming left V 3 bases short and J 3 bases short, with 8 bases between. The CDR3 runs 12 residues. The CDR3 region has the DNA TGCAGCGTTGAGCCGGATTACACTGAAGCTTTCTTT. Translating gives CSVEPDYTEAFF.

The J gene is TRBJ2-1, the V gene TRBV10-3, with 8 bases aligning to TRBD1. The CDR3 loop spans 14 amino acids. V gave up 0 bases and J gave up 6 bases; unmatched junction bases: 1. Germline V gene data show CDR1 as ENHRY and CDR2 as SYGVKD. The CDR3 DNA sequence: TGTGCCATCAGTGAGTCGGGACAGGTCAATGAGCAGTTCTTC. Translation gives CAISESGQVNEQFF.

In this sample, this clonotype turned up many times. The chain employs TRBV7-9 and TRBJ2-3; weak D call: TRBD2 (6 bases). The CDR3 spans 16 residues. CDR1 is SEHNR, CDR2 FQNEAQ, per germline (reference sequence). V lost 6 bases to trimming and J lost 3 bases, with 19 bases between them. The chain's CDR3 is CASSSRETSWTDTQYF. CDR3 DNA sequence: TGTGCCAGCAGTTCCCGCGAAACTAGCTGGACAGATACGCAGTATTTT.

This clonotype was recorded a few times. The chain links TRBV6-6 to TRBJ1-2, with a weak D call TRBD1 (5 bases). The length of the CDR3 is 13 residues. Germline V CDR1 and CDR2: MNHNY, SVGAGI (reference sequence). The V and J ends lost 6 bases and 4 bases respectively, with 12 bases between them. The CDR3 here is CASRPRGVYGYTF. The CDR3 nucleotides are TGTGCCAGCAGACCCCGGGGGGTCTATGGCTACACCTTC.

The gene calls are TRBV5-5 and TRBJ1-6; no firm D call. This CDR3 contains 14 residues. Deletions cut 4 bases from V and 7 bases from J, with 12 bases between. Germline CDR1 reads SGHKS; CDR2 reads YYEKEE (reference sequence). The CDR3, as DNA: TGTGCCAGCAGCGTCGGCGCGAGAAATTCACCCCTCCACTTT. Encoded protein: CASSVGARNSPLHF.

The chain carries TRBV20-1 and TRBJ2-7, with D perhaps TRBD2 (5 bases). The ends were cut back, 5 bases at V and 3 bases at J, with 20 bases in the middle. Germline lookup yields CDR1 DFQATT and CDR2 SNEGSKA (reference sequence). CDR3 length: 15 residues. The CDR3 DNA reads TGCAGTGCTTTACCTCCCCCGGGAACCTTCTACGAGCAGTACTTC. Amino acid sequence: CSALPPPGTFYEQYF.